Described below is a single T cell receptor beta chain sequence and its context. Its antigen is undetermined. This sample is part of a study of blood T cells in healthy people across ages. The V end was cut by 5 bases, the J end by 0 bases, with 11 bases between. The CDR3 loop spans 15 amino acids. Then a second PCR, running roughly 7 to 11 cycles, was carried out with a sample-barcoded 5' primer and a J-beta primer mix. TCRdb independently ran MiXCR on the 5' RACE reads; one entry per CDR3 protein. The sample includes some 1,000,000 distinct CDR3 sequences, 20% to 25% seen only once; the top ten take 0.65% to 0.75%. Notes on the study in general: Among long-lived donors, naive CD4+ cells were more numerous and diversity higher than in aged donors.

Every sample gave at least 5.5 micrograms of total RNA when it was extracted. The sample was also linked to a second study, of T cells of mothers and their children.

Sequencing used blood. The clonotype was recovered from a girl aged 2-10 years in good health. The V gene is TRBV12-3 or TRBV12-4, the J gene TRBJ2-1; D uncertain. The chain's CDR3 is CASSARESSYNEQFF. CDR3 bases: TGTGCCAGCAGTGCCCGCGAGAGCTCCTACAATGAGCAGTTCTTC.